This TCR beta chain was sequenced in a study of T cells in Graves' hyperthyroidism and ophthalmopathy. Findings and limits, study-wide: A 13 V-J signature model discriminated ophthalmopathy versus stable hyperthyroidism.

What was amplified from RNA transcripts were TCR beta CDR3 regions. The TCR CDR3 first-round RT-PCR relied on the HTBI primer set. TCRdb reprocessed the multiplex PCR reads via MiXCR and lists one record per CDR3 protein. Counted here are a few hundred thousand distinct CDR3 sequences, around an eighth occurring once; the ten biggest clones make up around a sixth. Germline V gives CDR1 LNHNV, CDR2 YYDKDF (reference sequence). Trimming at V came to 6 bases and at J to 0 bases, leaving 10 bases not matched to a gene. The CDR3 has 17 residues. Reasons for excluding patients were uncontrolled infection, other autoimmune disease, pregnancy or lactation. This clonotype was picked up many times. Its antigen is unknown.

Source material: blood. This chain joins TRBV15 and TRBJ2-5; 10 nucleotides agree with TRBD2. The TCR comes from a woman aged 18-29 years with Graves' hyperthyroidism. The CDR3 DNA reads as TGTGCCACCAGTAAACAAGGGACTAGCGTAGACCAAGAGACCCAGTACTTC. It codes for CATSKQGTSVDQETQYF. Combining the CDR3 with reference TRBV15 and TRBJ2-5 gives the whole variable domain DAMVIQNPRYQVTQFGKPVTLSCSQTLNHNVMYWYQQKSSQAPKLLFHYYDKDFNNEADTPDNFQSRRPNTSFCFLDIRSPGLGDTAMYLCATSKQGTSVDQETQYFGPGTRLLVL.